Shown below are 28 T cell receptor beta chains from a single sample sequenced in a study of T-cell reconstitution after alpha-beta-depleted transplantation in children. It was with unique molecular identifiers that the TCRbeta library was prepared. TCRdb fed the PCR reads into MiXCR, producing one record per CDR3 protein. There are some 520,000 distinct CDR3 sequences in the sample; 30% to 35% occur only once, and about 2.3% lies in the top ten. The sample here was PBMCs from the stem cell graft donor, taken from the stem cell graft. Receptor source: a human donor who donated a stem cell graft to a child with aplastic anemia.

This clonotype was seen a few times. V is TRBV6-1 and J is TRBJ1-2; 8 nucleotides agree with TRBD1. V lost 5 bases, J lost 6 bases, and 8 bases stayed unmatched. The CDR3 extends over 14 amino acids. CDR1 and CDR2 from the germline V gene are MNHNS and SASEGT. CDR3 nucleotide sequence: TGTGCCAGCAGTACCGGACAGGGTTCCAATGGCTACACCTTC. Amino acids: CASSTGQGSNGYTF.

CDR3 nucleotide sequence: TGCGCCAGCAGCCAGGAGGGAGTAGATACGCAGTATTTT. As protein: CASSQEGVDTQYF. The V call is TRBV4-3, the J call TRBJ2-3; possible D gene TRBD2, 6 bases. Trimming took off 3 bases at V and 5 bases at J, with 9 bases between the two ends. CDR3 length: 13 residues. CDR1 and CDR2 (germline): LGHNA, YSLEER.

This clonotype was observed a handful of times. CDR3 sequence (DNA): TGCAGTGCTGGGGGGCGTGGGACGGAGATGTATGGCTACACCTTC. Translation gives CSAGGRGTEMYGYTF. The chain carries TRBV20-1 and TRBJ1-2; maybe TRBD1 (6 bases). Trimming stripped 5 bases from V and 5 bases from J, with 21 bases between. Germline V gene sequence: CDR1 DFQATT, CDR2 SNEGSKA (reference sequence). This CDR3 comprises 15 residues.

The chain combines TRBV5-1 with TRBJ2-3, with D maybe TRBD1 (6 bases). The V end lost 1 base, the J end lost 5 bases, and 11 bases lay between the germline ends. The CDR3 runs 14 residues. Germline V gene sequence: CDR1 SGHRS, CDR2 YFSETQ. The CDR3 spells CASSLLGAGDTQYF. The CDR3 nucleotides read TGCGCCAGCAGCTTGCTGGGGGCTGGAGATACGCAGTATTTT.

This clonotype was recorded once. The chain recombines TRBV19 with TRBJ2-2; no definite D call. The ends were cut back, 5 bases at V and 2 bases at J, with 18 bases in the middle. This CDR3 has 17 amino acids. Germline-derived CDR1 and CDR2 are LNHDA and SQIVND (reference sequence). Here the CDR3 DNA reads TGTGCCAGTAGTCCCCAACTTCGGACCACCAACACCGGGGAGCTGTTTTTT. Translating gives CASSPQLRTTNTGELFF.

Only a few counts were recorded for this clonotype. The rearrangement links TRBV30 to TRBJ1-4, with D unclear. Germline values: CDR1 GTSNPN, CDR2 SVGIG (reference sequence). The CDR3 loop spans 10 amino acids. The CDR3 DNA reads as TGTGTTGTCGGGTCTGAAAAACTGTTTTTT. This gives the protein CVVGSEKLFF.

The chain combines TRBV4-3 with TRBJ2-7; 8 nucleotides align to TRBD2. V shed 0 bases and J 3 bases; nucleotides not matched to a gene: 4. The V gene's germline CDR1 is LGHNA and CDR2 YSLEER. The CDR3 spans 15 residues. The CDR3 protein is CASSQEHSGSYEQYV. CDR3 bases: TGCGCCAGCAGCCAAGAACACAGCGGGAGCTACGAGCAGTACGTC.

This clonotype was seen at least ten times. The rearrangement links TRBV12-3 or TRBV12-4 to TRBJ1-1; D not certain. Trimming shortened V by 3 bases and J by 2 bases, and 7 bases separated the two germline ends. This CDR3 region has 13 residues. In DNA, the CDR3 is TGTGCCAGCAGTTTTGGCAGAAACACTGAAGCTTTCTTT. Translation gives CASSFGRNTEAFF.

DNA of the CDR3: TGTGCCAGCAGCTCCCCTCACGGGGGCACGACCCAGTACTTC. Translating gives CASSSPHGGTTQYF. V usage is TRBV6-1 and J usage is TRBJ2-5, with D possibly called TRBD1 or TRBD2 (6 bases each). V gave up 6 bases and J gave up 7 bases, with 18 bases separating them. CDR1 and CDR2 from the germline V gene are MNHNS and SASEGT. CDR3 length equals 14 residues.

V is TRBV10-3 and J is TRBJ1-1; D might be TRBD1 (6 bases). In germline, CDR1 is ENHRY, CDR2 SYGVKD. This CDR3 is built from 14 residues. V gave up 6 bases and J gave up 5 bases, with 16 bases separating them. CDR3 bases: TGTGCCATCAGACGACAGGTTTCTTCAACTGAAGCTTTCTTT. Amino acids: CAIRRQVSSTEAFF.

The chain is built from TRBV12-3 or TRBV12-4 and TRBJ2-1; 11 positions match TRBD1. Trimming took 6 bases from V and 3 from J; bases not matched to a gene: 4. The CDR3 runs 15 residues. The CDR3 DNA follows: TGTGCCAGCAGACGAGGGACAGGGGGCTACAATGAGCAGTTCTTC. Encoded protein: CASRRGTGGYNEQFF.

The gene calls are TRBV4-3 and TRBJ1-5; D not certain. The length of the CDR3 is 15 residues. V lost 4 bases and J 5 bases, leaving 15 bases between the germline ends. In germline, CDR1 is LGHNA, CDR2 YSLEER. The CDR3 here is CASSPTPGDYQPQHF. CDR3 DNA sequence: TGCGCCAGCAGCCCGACTCCGGGAGATTATCAGCCCCAGCATTTT.

This clonotype has more than one count but fewer than ten. J is TRBJ2-7 and V is TRBV10-3; D uncertain. There are 12 residues in the CDR3. CDR1 ENHRY and CDR2 SYGVKD come from the germline V gene. With 8 bases removed from V and 7 bases from J, the gap between germline ends came to 15 bases. The CDR3: CAIGQALGEQYF. DNA of the CDR3: TGTGCCATCGGCCAGGCCCTGGGAGAGCAGTACTTC.

This clonotype has more than one count but fewer than ten. V and J are TRBV7-2 and TRBJ2-1, with 10 bases lining up with TRBD2. Losses at the gene ends were 0 bases for V and 7 bases for J; bases not matched to a gene: 6. The CDR3 loop spans 16 amino acids. CDR1 and CDR2 (germline): SGHTA, FQGNSA. This chain's CDR3 is CASSLALSSGGNEQFF. In DNA form, the CDR3 reads TGTGCCAGCAGCTTAGCGCTGTCTAGCGGGGGAAATGAGCAGTTCTTC.

This clonotype was recorded a few times. The chain has TRBV6-6 and TRBJ2-2; unclear D gene. V dropped 2 bases and J dropped 6 bases, with 7 bases sitting between them. Germline V gene data show CDR1 as MNHNY and CDR2 as SVGAGI (reference sequence). The CDR3 is 13 residues long. The CDR3 protein is CASSYGLSGELFF. The DNA for the CDR3 is TGTGCCAGCAGTTACGGGCTTTCCGGGGAGCTGTTTTTT.

The J gene is TRBJ2-2, the V gene TRBV7-2; the D is unclear. Trimming shortened V by 5 bases and J by 2 bases, and 15 bases separated the two germline ends. Germline CDR1 is SGHTA and CDR2 is FQGNSA. The CDR3 covers 16 residues. The CDR3 DNA is TGTGCCAGCAGCACGGGCCCGGGTTCCAACACCGGGGAGCTGTTTTTT. This encodes CASSTGPGSNTGELFF.

The chain recombines TRBV9 with TRBJ2-2; 11 bases agree with TRBD2. This CDR3 region has 17 residues. Germline CDR1 SGDLS, CDR2 YYNGEE. With V trimmed by 4 bases and J by 6 bases, 11 bases remained unmatched. CDR3 residues: CASSTALAGDPPGELFF. The CDR3 DNA is TGTGCCAGCAGCACCGCACTAGCGGGAGACCCCCCCGGGGAGCTGTTTTTT.

The CDR3 coding sequence is TGTGCCAGCAGCTCAAGGACAGGGGGCCGCTACTTTGAAGCTTTCTTT. Protein: CASSSRTGGRYFEAFF. This sequence joins TRBV7-2 and TRBJ1-1; the match to TRBD1 covers 11 bases. This CDR3 has 16 residues. The V and J ends lost 4 bases and 7 bases, in that order; junction bases with no gene match: 11. Looked up from germline, CDR1 is SGHTA and CDR2 is FQGNSA.

This sequence joins TRBV12-3 or TRBV12-4 and TRBJ2-5; TRBD2 matches 11 bases. The CDR3 consists of 15 residues. With V trimmed by 10 bases and J by 5 bases, 12 bases remained unmatched. CDR3 nucleotide sequence: TGTGCCACCAGGCCCGCTAGCGGGAGGACGGAGACCCAGTACTTC. Its protein product is CATRPASGRTETQYF.

This clonotype has more than one count but fewer than ten. The chain recombines TRBV27 with TRBJ1-2, with a tentative D call TRBD1 (6 bases). CDR3 length: 15 residues. V dropped 4 bases and J dropped 5 bases, with 17 bases sitting between them. CDR1 is MNHEY and CDR2 is SMNVEV in the germline V gene (reference sequence). The CDR3 sequence is CASSSSGRGRYGYTF. The CDR3 DNA is TGTGCCAGCAGTTCCTCGGGCAGGGGAAGGTATGGCTACACCTTC.

J is TRBJ1-1 and V is TRBV4-3, with D hard to call. In germline, CDR1 is LGHNA, CDR2 YSLEER. The ends were cut back, 1 base at V and 4 bases at J, with 13 bases in the middle. This CDR3 is 15 amino acids long. The CDR3 loop reads CASSQGGWGSTEAFF. CDR3 in DNA: TGCGCCAGCAGCCAAGGCGGATGGGGTTCCACTGAAGCTTTCTTT.

This clonotype was recorded a few times. This chain links TRBV7-2 with TRBJ2-5; TRBD1 matches at 8 bases. Per the germline V gene, CDR1 is SGHTA and CDR2 is FQGNSA. V dropped 5 bases and J dropped 2; count of bases not matched to a gene: 7. The CDR3 runs 15 residues. CDR3: CASSHWTGLQETQYF. For the CDR3, the DNA is TGTGCCAGCAGCCATTGGACAGGGCTTCAAGAGACCCAGTACTTC.

The J gene is TRBJ2-2, the V gene TRBV7-9; D remains unclear. The V and J ends lost 3 bases and 2 bases respectively, with 16 bases between them. Germline CDR1 is SEHNR and CDR2 is FQNEAQ (reference sequence). This CDR3 region has 17 residues. The CDR3 here is CASSFPPSRPNTGELFF. In DNA form, the CDR3 reads TGTGCCAGCAGCTTTCCGCCGTCCCGACCTAACACCGGGGAGCTGTTTTTT.

This clonotype was seen a handful of times. CDR3 bases: TGTGCCAGCAGCCTAATAGCGGGACGGGCCTACAATGAGCAGTTCTTC. This encodes CASSLIAGRAYNEQFF. The chain recombines TRBV7-2 with TRBJ2-1; 8 nucleotides align to TRBD2. Germline CDR1 and CDR2: SGHTA and FQGNSA. V shed 5 bases and J 2 bases; nucleotides not matched to a gene: 8. The CDR3 contains 16 residues.

A single count supports this clonotype. The gene calls are TRBV12-3 or TRBV12-4 and TRBJ1-3; D uncertain. Trimming took off 3 bases at V and 0 bases at J, with 9 bases between the two ends. This CDR3 region has 15 residues. The CDR3 here is CASSFWRTSGNTIYF. CDR3 nucleotide sequence: TGTGCCAGCAGTTTCTGGCGAACCTCTGGAAACACCATATATTTT.

The genes are TRBV29-1 and TRBJ1-3, with D hard to call. The germline gives CDR1 SQVTM, CDR2 ANQGSEA. Trimming left V 7 bases short and J 0 bases short, with 4 bases between. The CDR3 extends over 11 amino acids. The DNA of the CDR3 is TGCAGCGGCATCTCTGGAAACACCATATATTTT. Its translation: CSGISGNTIYF. Full variable domain (missing parts from reference TRBV29-1 and TRBJ1-3): SAVISQKPSRDICQRGTSLTIQCQVDSQVTMMFWYRQQPGQSLTLIATANQGSEATYESGFVIDKFPISRPNLTFSTLTVSNMSPEDSSIYLCSGISGNTIYFGEGSWLTVV.

The CDR3 bases are TGTGCCAGCAGTGAAGAGGGGCGACTAGCGGGAACACAAGAGACCCAGTACTTC. Its translation is CASSEEGRLAGTQETQYF. The genes are TRBV6-1 and TRBJ2-5, with 11 bases matching TRBD2. This CDR3 is built from 18 residues. Germline values: CDR1 MNHNS, CDR2 SASEGT. V lost 1 base and J lost 2; bases outside the gene matches: 9.

This clonotype turned up a few times. The V and J genes are TRBV20-1 and TRBJ2-3; D not certain. The CDR3 extends over 15 amino acids. The germline CDR1 and CDR2 sequences are DFQATT and SNEGSKA (reference sequence). Deletions cut 1 base from V and 1 base from J, with 12 bases between. Here the CDR3 DNA reads TGCAGTGCTAGAGTTGGATCGTGGGGCACAGATACGCAGTATTTT. This translates into CSARVGSWGTDTQYF.